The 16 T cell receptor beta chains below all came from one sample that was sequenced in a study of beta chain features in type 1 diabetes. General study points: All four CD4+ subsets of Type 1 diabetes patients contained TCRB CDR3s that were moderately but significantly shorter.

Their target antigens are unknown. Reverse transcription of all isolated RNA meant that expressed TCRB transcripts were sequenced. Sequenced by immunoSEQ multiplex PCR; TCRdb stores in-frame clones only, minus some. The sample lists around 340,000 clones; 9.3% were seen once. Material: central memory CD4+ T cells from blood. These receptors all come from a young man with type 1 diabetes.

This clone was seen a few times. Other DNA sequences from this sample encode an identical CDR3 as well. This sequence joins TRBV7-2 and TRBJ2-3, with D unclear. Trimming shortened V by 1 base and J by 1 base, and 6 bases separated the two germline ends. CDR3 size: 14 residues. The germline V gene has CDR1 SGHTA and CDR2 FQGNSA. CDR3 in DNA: TGTGCCAGCAGCTTAGATGGGGGCACAGATACGCAGTATTTT. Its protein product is CASSLDGGTDTQYF.

The CDR3 region has the DNA TGTGCCAGCAGTCTCACACTGGACAATAAGCTGTTTTTT. It encodes CASSLTLDNKLFF. V and J are TRBV2 and TRBJ1-4; a possible D gene is TRBD1 (5 bases). V was pared by 5 bases and J by 14 bases, with 18 bases between. The germline CDR1 and CDR2 sequences are SNHLY and FYNNEI. This CDR3 region has 13 residues. Drawing the rest from reference TRBV2 and TRBJ1-4, the complete variable domain is EPEVTQTPSHQVTQMGQEVILRCVPISNHLYFYWYRQILGQKVEFLVSFYNNEISEKSEIFDDQFSVERPDGSNFTLKIRSTKLEDSAMYFCASSLTLDNKLFFGSGTQLSVL.

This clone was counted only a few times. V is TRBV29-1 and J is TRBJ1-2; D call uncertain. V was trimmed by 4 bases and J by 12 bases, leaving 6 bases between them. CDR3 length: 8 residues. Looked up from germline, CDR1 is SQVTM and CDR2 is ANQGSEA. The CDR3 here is CSVGWDTF. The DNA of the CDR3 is TGCAGCGTTGGCTGGGACACCTTC.

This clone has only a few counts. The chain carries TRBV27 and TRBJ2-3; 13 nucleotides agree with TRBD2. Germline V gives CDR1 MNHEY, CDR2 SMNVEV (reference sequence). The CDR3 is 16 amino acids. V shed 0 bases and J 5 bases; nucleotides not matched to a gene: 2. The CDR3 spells CASSLSLAGGQDTQYF. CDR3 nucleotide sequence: TGTGCCAGCAGTTTATCACTAGCGGGGGGGCAAGATACGCAGTATTTT.

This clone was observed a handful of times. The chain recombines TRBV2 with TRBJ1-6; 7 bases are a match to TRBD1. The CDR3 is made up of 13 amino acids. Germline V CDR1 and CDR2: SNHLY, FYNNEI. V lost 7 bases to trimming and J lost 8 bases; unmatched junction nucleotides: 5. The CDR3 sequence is CASKRQGDSPLHF. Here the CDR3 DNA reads TGTGCCAGCAAAAGGCAGGGGGATTCACCCCTCCACTTT.

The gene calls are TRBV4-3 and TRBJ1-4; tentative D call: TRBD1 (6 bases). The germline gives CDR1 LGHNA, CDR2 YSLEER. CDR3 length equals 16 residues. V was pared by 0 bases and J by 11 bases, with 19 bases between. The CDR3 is CASSQESPGAGGKLFF. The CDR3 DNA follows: TGCGCCAGCAGCCAAGAGTCGCCGGGGGCGGGTGGGAAACTGTTTTTT.

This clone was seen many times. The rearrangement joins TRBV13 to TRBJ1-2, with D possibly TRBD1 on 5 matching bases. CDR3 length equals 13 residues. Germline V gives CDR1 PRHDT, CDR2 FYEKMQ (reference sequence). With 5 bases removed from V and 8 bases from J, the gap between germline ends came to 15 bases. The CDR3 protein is CASSPGGTRGYTF. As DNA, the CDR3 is TGTGCCAGCAGCCCTGGAGGGACGCGCGGCTACACCTTC.

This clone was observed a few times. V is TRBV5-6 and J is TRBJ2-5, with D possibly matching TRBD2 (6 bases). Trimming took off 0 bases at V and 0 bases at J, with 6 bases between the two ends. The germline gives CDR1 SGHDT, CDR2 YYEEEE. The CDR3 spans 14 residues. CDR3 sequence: CASSLGDYQETQYF. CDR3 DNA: TGTGCCAGCAGCTTGGGGGACTACCAAGAGACCCAGTACTTC. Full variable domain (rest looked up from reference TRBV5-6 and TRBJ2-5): DAGVTQSPTHLIKTRGQQVTLRCSPKSGHDTVSWYQQALGQGPQFIFQYYEEEERQRGNFPDRFSGHQFPNYSSELNVNALLLGDSALYLCASSLGDYQETQYFGPGTRLLVL.

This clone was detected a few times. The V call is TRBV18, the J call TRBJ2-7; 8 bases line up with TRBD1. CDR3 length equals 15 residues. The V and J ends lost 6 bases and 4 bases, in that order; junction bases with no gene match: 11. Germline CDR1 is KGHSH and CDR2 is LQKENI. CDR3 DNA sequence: TGTGCCAGCTCCCAAGGGACAGGAGAATCATACGAGCAGTACTTC. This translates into CASSQGTGESYEQYF.

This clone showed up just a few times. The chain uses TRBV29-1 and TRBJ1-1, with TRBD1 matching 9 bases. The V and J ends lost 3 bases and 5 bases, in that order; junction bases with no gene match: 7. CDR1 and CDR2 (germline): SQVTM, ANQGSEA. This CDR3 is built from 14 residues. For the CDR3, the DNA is TGCAGCGTTGAGGAACAGGGGGCTGGGACTGAAGCTTTCTTT. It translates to CSVEEQGAGTEAFF.

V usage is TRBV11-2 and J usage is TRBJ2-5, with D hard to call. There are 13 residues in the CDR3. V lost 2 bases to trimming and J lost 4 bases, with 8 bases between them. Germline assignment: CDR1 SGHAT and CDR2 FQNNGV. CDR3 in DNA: TGTGCCAGCAGCTTACCAGAAAGAGAGACCCAGTACTTC. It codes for CASSLPERETQYF.

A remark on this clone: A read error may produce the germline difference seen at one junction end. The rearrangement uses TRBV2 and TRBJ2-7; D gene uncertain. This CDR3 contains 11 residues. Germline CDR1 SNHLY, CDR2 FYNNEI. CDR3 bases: TGTGCCAGCAGTGAAGTGGGTGTGGCGCACTTC. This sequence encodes CASSEVGVAHF.

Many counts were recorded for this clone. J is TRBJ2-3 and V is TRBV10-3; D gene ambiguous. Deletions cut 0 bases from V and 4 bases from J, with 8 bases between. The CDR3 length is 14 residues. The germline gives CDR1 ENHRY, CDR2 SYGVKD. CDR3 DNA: TGTGCCATCAGTGAGTCGATTCTCGCAGATACGCAGTATTTT. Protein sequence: CAISESILADTQYF.

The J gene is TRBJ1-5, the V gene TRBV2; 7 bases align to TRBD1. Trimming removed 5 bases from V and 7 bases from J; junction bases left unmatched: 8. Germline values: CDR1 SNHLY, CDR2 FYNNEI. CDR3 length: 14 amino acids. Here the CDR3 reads CASSQQGLGQPQHF. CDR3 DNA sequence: TGTGCCAGCAGTCAACAGGGGTTAGGGCAGCCCCAGCATTTT.

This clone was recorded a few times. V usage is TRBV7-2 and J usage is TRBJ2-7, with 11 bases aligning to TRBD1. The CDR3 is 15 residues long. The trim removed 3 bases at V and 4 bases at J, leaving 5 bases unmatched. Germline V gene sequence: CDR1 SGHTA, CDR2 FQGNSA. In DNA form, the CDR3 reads TGTGCCAGCAGCTTCGGACAGGGGGCCCTTTACGAGCAGTACTTC. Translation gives CASSFGQGALYEQYF. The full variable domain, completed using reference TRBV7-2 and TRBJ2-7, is GAGVSQSPSNKVTEKGKDVELRCDPISGHTALYWYRQSLGQGLEFLIYFQGNSAPDKSGLPSDRFSAERTGGSVSTLTIQRTQQEDSAVYLCASSFGQGALYEQYFGPGTRLTVT.

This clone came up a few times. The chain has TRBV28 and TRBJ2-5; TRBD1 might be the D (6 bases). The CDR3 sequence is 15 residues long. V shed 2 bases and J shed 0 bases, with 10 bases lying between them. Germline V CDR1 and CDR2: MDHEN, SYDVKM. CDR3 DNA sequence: TGTGCCAGCAGTTTACCCGACAGGTACCAAGAGACCCAGTACTTC. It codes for CASSLPDRYQETQYF.